This entry lists 27 T cell receptor beta chains sequenced from one sample in a study of monozygotic twins with cystic fibrosis. Method: immunoSEQ multiplex PCR; TCRdb's copy keeps in-frame clones and lacks some. This sample has around 26,000 clones, with roughly 97% found just once. The specimen sequenced was blood. The receptors come from a girl aged 2-10 years with cystic fibrosis.

J is TRBJ2-2 and V is TRBV25-1; 7 nucleotides line up with TRBD1. The V gene end was trimmed by 3 bases and the J gene end by 2 bases; junction bases not matched to a gene: 6. Germline loops: CDR1 MGHDK, CDR2 SYGVNS. There are 16 residues in the CDR3. The CDR3 region is CASSEPRQGNTGELFF. The DNA of the CDR3 is TGTGCCAGCAGTGAGCCCAGACAGGGTAACACCGGGGAGCTGTTTTTT.

This chain connects TRBV13 to TRBJ2-7, with 10 bases that match TRBD2. From germline, CDR1 is PRHDT and CDR2 FYEKMQ (reference sequence). The CDR3 is made up of 14 amino acids. V shed 6 bases and J 4 bases; nucleotides not matched to a gene: 6. The CDR3 protein is CASRASGRSYEQYF. CDR3 sequence (DNA): TGTGCCAGCAGAGCTAGCGGGAGATCTTACGAGCAGTACTTC.

The chain uses TRBV7-9 and TRBJ2-7; the match to TRBD1 covers 9 bases. The J segment lost 4 bases and the V segment lost 5 bases, leaving 12 bases of the junction unmatched. There are 16 residues in the CDR3. The germline V gene encodes CDR1 SEHNR and CDR2 FQNEAQ (reference sequence). The CDR3 loop is CASSPSPGQGKYEQYF. CDR3 coding DNA: TGTGCCAGCAGCCCCTCCCCGGGACAGGGAAAGTACGAGCAGTACTTC.

This chain uses TRBV6-5 with TRBJ2-1, with no clear D. CDR3 length: 16 amino acids. Between the trimmed V and J ends, which lost 2 bases and 0 bases, there was a span of 11 bases. Germline CDR1 and CDR2: MNHEY and SVGAGI. The CDR3 reads CASSYEAISSYNEQFF. The CDR3 DNA follows: TGTGCCAGCAGTTACGAAGCGATAAGCTCCTACAATGAGCAGTTCTTC.

The V gene is TRBV5-6, the J gene TRBJ2-7, with D possibly matching TRBD2 (6 bases). CDR3 length: 14 amino acids. Germline V CDR1 and CDR2: SGHDT, YYEEEE. Trimming removed 4 bases from V and 2 bases from J, with 13 bases in between. Here the CDR3 DNA reads TGTGCCAGCAGCAAACCTAGCGCTCCCTACGAGCAGTACTTC. This sequence encodes CASSKPSAPYEQYF.

The rearrangement links TRBV19 to TRBJ2-5; TRBD2 aligns across 8 bases. The CDR3 contains 16 residues. V gave up 3 bases and J gave up 4 bases; unmatched junction bases: 10. Germline assignment: CDR1 LNHDA and CDR2 SQIVND (reference sequence). The CDR3 region is CASSIGGGGGGETQYF. DNA for the CDR3: TGTGCCAGTAGTATCGGGGGGGGCGGCGGCGGAGAGACCCAGTACTTC.

The chain couples TRBV15 to TRBJ2-7; TRBD1 is a possible D gene (6 bases). V was cut by 2 bases and J by 2 bases, with 22 bases left in between. From germline, CDR1 is LNHNV and CDR2 YYDKDF (reference sequence). This CDR3 is built from 18 residues. In DNA, the CDR3 is TGTGCCACCAGCAGACTTACAGGACCCTTACAGGGAACCTACGAGCAGTACTTC. Its protein product is CATSRLTGPLQGTYEQYF.

Only one count was recorded for this clone. V is TRBV4-1 and J is TRBJ1-2; 12 nucleotides line up with TRBD1. Per germline, CDR1 MGHRA and CDR2 YSYEKL. The trim removed 3 bases at V and 6 bases at J, leaving 5 bases unmatched. The CDR3 contains 15 residues. CDR3 sequence (DNA): TGCGCCAGCAGCCACGGGACAGGGGGCGGTAATGGCTACACCTTC. Translation gives CASSHGTGGGNGYTF.

This chain connects TRBV19 to TRBJ1-5; D is unresolved. Trimming took 1 base from V and 3 from J, leaving 10 bases between them. The CDR3 contains 15 residues. CDR1 is LNHDA and CDR2 is SQIVND in the germline V gene (reference sequence). The DNA for the CDR3 is TGTGCCAGTAGTATAGGGCAGGTCAACAATCAGCCCCAGCATTTT. It is translated as CASSIGQVNNQPQHF.

This CDR3 is CASSEAGKGIQYF. CDR3 in DNA: TGTGCCAGCAGTGAGGCAGGGAAAGGAATTCAGTACTTC. The chain is built from TRBV6-1 and TRBJ2-4; D is perhaps TRBD1 (5 bases). The CDR3 covers 13 residues. The V end lost 3 bases, the J end lost 10 bases, and 13 bases lay between the germline ends. Per the germline V gene, CDR1 is MNHNS and CDR2 is SASEGT.

J is TRBJ2-1 and V is TRBV6-1; 10 nucleotides line up with TRBD2. Germline lookup yields CDR1 MNHNS and CDR2 SASEGT. V lost 4 bases, J lost 3 bases, and 6 bases stayed unmatched. The CDR3 has 16 residues. The CDR3 sequence is CASSGGLAENYNEQFF. The CDR3 DNA reads as TGTGCCAGCAGTGGAGGACTAGCGGAGAACTACAATGAGCAGTTCTTC.

This chain uses TRBV13 with TRBJ2-1, with TRBD1 matching over 7 bases. Germline CDR1 and CDR2: PRHDT and FYEKMQ (reference sequence). The V gene end was trimmed by 5 bases and the J gene end by 0 bases; junction bases not matched to a gene: 4. The CDR3 totals 15 residues. DNA for the CDR3: TGTGCCAGCAGCACGGGACAGAACTCCTACAATGAGCAGTTCTTC. Translated, it gives CASSTGQNSYNEQFF.

V gene TRBV14 combines with J gene TRBJ1-5; the match to TRBD1 covers 9 bases. V gave up 4 bases and J gave up 1 base; unmatched junction bases: 5. CDR1 SGHDN and CDR2 FVKESK come from the germline V gene. This CDR3 has 16 residues. This chain's CDR3 is CASSPHRGRSNQPQHF. The DNA for the CDR3 is TGTGCCAGCAGCCCCCACAGGGGGCGAAGCAATCAGCCCCAGCATTTT.

This clone was seen just once. The rearrangement uses TRBV9 and TRBJ2-2; 8 positions match TRBD2. CDR1 and CDR2 from the germline V gene are SGDLS and YYNGEE. CDR3 length equals 18 residues. V gave up 0 bases and J gave up 6 bases; unmatched junction bases: 13. The CDR3 reads CASSVALGSGRSAGELFF. The CDR3 bases are TGTGCCAGCAGCGTAGCTCTGGGGAGCGGGAGATCCGCCGGGGAGCTGTTTTTT.

About this clone: An end of the junction does not agree with germline; a read error may underlie this. The CDR3 sequence: CASSQVGFPYGGHERYF. The CDR3 DNA reads as TGCGCCAGCAGCCAAGTAGGCTTCCCTTATGGGGGCCACGAGCGGTACTTC. The chain links TRBV4-1 to TRBJ2-7; a possible D gene is TRBD1 (6 bases). The CDR3 sequence is 17 residues long. Germline CDR1 MGHRA, CDR2 YSYEKL.

The rearrangement links TRBV28 to TRBJ1-4; no definite D call. This CDR3 has 16 amino acids. The V end lost 6 bases, the J end lost 6 bases, and 20 bases lay between the germline ends. Germline values: CDR1 MDHEN, CDR2 SYDVKM. The CDR3 is CASSRNRGPGDEKLFF. The CDR3 coding sequence is TGTGCCAGCAGCCGAAACCGAGGTCCTGGGGATGAAAAACTGTTTTTT.

The J gene is TRBJ1-4, the V gene TRBV6-5; D is possibly TRBD1 (6 bases). V was shortened by 3 bases and J by 8 bases, with 13 bases between the two germline ends. CDR3 length equals 14 residues. CDR1 and CDR2 (germline): MNHEY, SVGAGI. The DNA of the CDR3 is TGTGCCAGCAGTTATCAGGGGTCTAGGGAAAAACTGTTTTTT. Translating it yields CASSYQGSREKLFF.

The CDR3 region is CASSSPGLANIQYF. Written as DNA, the CDR3 is TGTGCCAGCAGCTCCCCGGGACTAGCGAACATTCAGTACTTC. The chain carries TRBV7-9 and TRBJ2-4; the match to TRBD2 covers 10 bases. V shed 4 bases, J shed 7 bases, and the junction held 4 bases outside the gene matches. The length of the CDR3 is 14 residues. From germline, CDR1 is SEHNR and CDR2 FQNEAQ (reference sequence).

J is TRBJ2-7 and V is TRBV28; D is unclear. CDR3 length: 12 amino acids. Germline V gene sequence: CDR1 MDHEN, CDR2 SYDVKM. V dropped 7 bases and J dropped 4 bases, with 11 bases sitting between them. Here the CDR3 DNA reads TGTGCCAGCACCGCAGGTCGTTACGAGCAGTACTTC. This codes for CASTAGRYEQYF. Full variable domain (missing parts from reference TRBV28 and TRBJ2-7): DVKVTQSSRYLVKRTGEKVFLECVQDMDHENMFWYRQDPGLGLRLIYFSYDVKMKEKGDIPEGYSVSREKKERFSLILESASTNQTSMYLCASTAGRYEQYFGPGTRLTVT.

The chain uses TRBV30 and TRBJ2-3; no firm D call. CDR1 and CDR2 from the germline V gene are GTSNPN and SVGIG (reference sequence). The CDR3 sequence is 12 residues long. Trimming took off 1 base at V and 3 bases at J, with 5 bases between the two ends. In DNA, the CDR3 is TGTGCCTGGAGTGGGGGTACAGATACGCAGTATTTT. Its protein product is CAWSGGTDTQYF.

This chain joins TRBV15 and TRBJ2-4, with 10 bases fitting TRBD2. The junction had 5 bases not matched to a gene; V was cut back by 3 bases and J by 3 bases. The CDR3 covers 16 residues. Germline CDR1 reads LNHNV; CDR2 reads YYDKDF (reference sequence). This CDR3 reads CATSSRLAGVKNIQYF. CDR3 DNA sequence: TGTGCCACCAGCAGCCGACTAGCGGGTGTCAAAAACATTCAGTACTTC.

The rearrangement links TRBV19 to TRBJ1-1, with D perhaps TRBD1 (6 bases). Germline V lookup: CDR1 LNHDA, CDR2 SQIVND (reference sequence). The CDR3 has 12 amino acids. V was clipped by 7 bases and J by 7 bases, with 13 bases between them. The CDR3 region has the DNA TGTGCCAGTAATCACAGGGATCATGAAGCTTTCTTT. Protein product: CASNHRDHEAFF. Full variable domain (missing parts from reference TRBV19 and TRBJ1-1): DGGITQSPKYLFRKEGQNVTLSCEQNLNHDAMYWYRQDPGQGLRLIYYSQIVNDFQKGDIAEGYSVSREKKESFPLTVTSAQKNPTAFYLCASNHRDHEAFFGQGTRLTVV.

The chain links TRBV1 to TRBJ2-1; TRBD1 is the table's D call, not checked against the DNA. TRBV1 is listed as a pseudogene. This CDR3 is 15 amino acids long. The CDR3 region is CTSSSHRDSRNEQFF. CDR3 in DNA: TGCACCAGCAGCTCCCACAGGGATAGCAGGAATGAGCAGTTCTTC.

The chain employs TRBV23-1 and TRBJ2-7; D gene uncertain. TRBV23-1 is reported as an ORF; its role is uncertain. The CDR3 is made up of 15 amino acids. V dropped 2 bases and J dropped 0 bases, with 11 bases sitting between them. The chain's CDR3 is CASSQPGRFSYEQYF. CDR3 coding DNA: TGCGCCAGCAGTCAACCCGGACGGTTCTCCTACGAGCAGTACTTC.

CDR3 amino acids: CASSFGQYTGELFF. The CDR3 DNA follows: TGTGCCAGCAGCTTTGGACAGTACACCGGGGAGCTGTTTTTT. The V call is TRBV11-3, the J call TRBJ2-2; TRBD1 might be the D (6 bases). The CDR3 length is 14 residues. V lost 3 bases and J lost 3, with 8 bases in between. Germline V gene data show CDR1 as SGHNT and CDR2 as YENEEA.

The rearrangement joins TRBV6-5 to TRBJ2-7; possibly TRBD1 for D (5 bases). CDR3 length: 14 residues. The germline V gene encodes CDR1 MNHEY and CDR2 SVGAGI. V dropped 4 bases and J dropped 0 bases, with 10 bases sitting between them. DNA for the CDR3: TGTGCCAGCAGTTTAGACAGCACCTCCTACGAGCAGTACTTC. This sequence encodes CASSLDSTSYEQYF.

This chain links TRBV30 with TRBJ1-4; D is ambiguous. The germline V gene has CDR1 GTSNPN and CDR2 SVGIG (reference sequence). The ends were cut back, 7 bases at V and 8 bases at J, with 20 bases in the middle. This CDR3 region has 14 residues. The CDR3: CALHPSGFEEKLFF. CDR3 nucleotides: TGTGCCTTACACCCTTCGGGGTTTGAGGAAAAACTGTTTTTT.